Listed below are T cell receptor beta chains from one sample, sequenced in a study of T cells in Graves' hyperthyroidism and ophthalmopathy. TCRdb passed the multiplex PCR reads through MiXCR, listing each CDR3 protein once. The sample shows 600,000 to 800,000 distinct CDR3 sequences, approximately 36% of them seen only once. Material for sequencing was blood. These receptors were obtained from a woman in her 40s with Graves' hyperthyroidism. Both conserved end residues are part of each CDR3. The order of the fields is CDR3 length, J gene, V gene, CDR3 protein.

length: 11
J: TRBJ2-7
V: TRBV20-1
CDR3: CSASGTVKQYF

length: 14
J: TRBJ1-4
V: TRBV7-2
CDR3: CASSGTDEGEKLFF

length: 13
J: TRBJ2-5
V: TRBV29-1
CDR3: CSFRLAGKETQYF

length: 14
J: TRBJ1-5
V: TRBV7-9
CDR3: CASSPTTWGQPQHF

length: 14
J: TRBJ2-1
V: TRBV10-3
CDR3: CAISVFARANEQFF

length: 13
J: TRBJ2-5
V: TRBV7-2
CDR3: CASRGTEQETQYF

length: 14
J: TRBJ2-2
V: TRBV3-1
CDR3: CASSVHRPPGELFF

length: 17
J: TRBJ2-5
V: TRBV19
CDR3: CARGALKEGGSLETQYF

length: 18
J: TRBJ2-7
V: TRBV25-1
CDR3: CASSATMGRQGPSYEQYF

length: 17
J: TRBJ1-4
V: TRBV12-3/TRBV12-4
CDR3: CASSFRSQGAGNEKLFF

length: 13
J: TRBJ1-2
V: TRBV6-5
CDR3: CASSFGDFYGYTF

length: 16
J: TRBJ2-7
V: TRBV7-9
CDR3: CASTIGQGLGDSEQYF

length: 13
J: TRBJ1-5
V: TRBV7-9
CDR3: CASSESGYQPQHF

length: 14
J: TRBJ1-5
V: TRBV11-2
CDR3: CASSFDMTNQPQHF

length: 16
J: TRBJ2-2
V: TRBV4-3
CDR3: CASSQDHAGLTGELFF

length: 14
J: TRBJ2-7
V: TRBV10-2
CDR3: CASSESGLFHEQYF

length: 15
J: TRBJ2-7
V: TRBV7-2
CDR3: CASSLEQGAGWEQYF

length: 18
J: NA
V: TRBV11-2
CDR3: CASSRLRIAGGQGNEQFF

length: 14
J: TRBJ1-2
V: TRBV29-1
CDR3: CSVAGTGGMDGYTF

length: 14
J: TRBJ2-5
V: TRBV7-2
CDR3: CASSWGGMDATQYF

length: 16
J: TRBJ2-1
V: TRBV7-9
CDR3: CASSPPSRGVVNEQFF

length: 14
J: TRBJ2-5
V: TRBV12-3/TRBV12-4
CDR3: CASSLHLIQETQYF

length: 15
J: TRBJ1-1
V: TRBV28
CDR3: CASSLGTLGTTEAFF

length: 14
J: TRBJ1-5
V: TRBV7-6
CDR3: CASSSSQGSQPQHF

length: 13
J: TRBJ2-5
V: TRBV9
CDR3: CASSPGPQVAQYF

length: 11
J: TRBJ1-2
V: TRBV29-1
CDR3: CSVGTEDGYTF